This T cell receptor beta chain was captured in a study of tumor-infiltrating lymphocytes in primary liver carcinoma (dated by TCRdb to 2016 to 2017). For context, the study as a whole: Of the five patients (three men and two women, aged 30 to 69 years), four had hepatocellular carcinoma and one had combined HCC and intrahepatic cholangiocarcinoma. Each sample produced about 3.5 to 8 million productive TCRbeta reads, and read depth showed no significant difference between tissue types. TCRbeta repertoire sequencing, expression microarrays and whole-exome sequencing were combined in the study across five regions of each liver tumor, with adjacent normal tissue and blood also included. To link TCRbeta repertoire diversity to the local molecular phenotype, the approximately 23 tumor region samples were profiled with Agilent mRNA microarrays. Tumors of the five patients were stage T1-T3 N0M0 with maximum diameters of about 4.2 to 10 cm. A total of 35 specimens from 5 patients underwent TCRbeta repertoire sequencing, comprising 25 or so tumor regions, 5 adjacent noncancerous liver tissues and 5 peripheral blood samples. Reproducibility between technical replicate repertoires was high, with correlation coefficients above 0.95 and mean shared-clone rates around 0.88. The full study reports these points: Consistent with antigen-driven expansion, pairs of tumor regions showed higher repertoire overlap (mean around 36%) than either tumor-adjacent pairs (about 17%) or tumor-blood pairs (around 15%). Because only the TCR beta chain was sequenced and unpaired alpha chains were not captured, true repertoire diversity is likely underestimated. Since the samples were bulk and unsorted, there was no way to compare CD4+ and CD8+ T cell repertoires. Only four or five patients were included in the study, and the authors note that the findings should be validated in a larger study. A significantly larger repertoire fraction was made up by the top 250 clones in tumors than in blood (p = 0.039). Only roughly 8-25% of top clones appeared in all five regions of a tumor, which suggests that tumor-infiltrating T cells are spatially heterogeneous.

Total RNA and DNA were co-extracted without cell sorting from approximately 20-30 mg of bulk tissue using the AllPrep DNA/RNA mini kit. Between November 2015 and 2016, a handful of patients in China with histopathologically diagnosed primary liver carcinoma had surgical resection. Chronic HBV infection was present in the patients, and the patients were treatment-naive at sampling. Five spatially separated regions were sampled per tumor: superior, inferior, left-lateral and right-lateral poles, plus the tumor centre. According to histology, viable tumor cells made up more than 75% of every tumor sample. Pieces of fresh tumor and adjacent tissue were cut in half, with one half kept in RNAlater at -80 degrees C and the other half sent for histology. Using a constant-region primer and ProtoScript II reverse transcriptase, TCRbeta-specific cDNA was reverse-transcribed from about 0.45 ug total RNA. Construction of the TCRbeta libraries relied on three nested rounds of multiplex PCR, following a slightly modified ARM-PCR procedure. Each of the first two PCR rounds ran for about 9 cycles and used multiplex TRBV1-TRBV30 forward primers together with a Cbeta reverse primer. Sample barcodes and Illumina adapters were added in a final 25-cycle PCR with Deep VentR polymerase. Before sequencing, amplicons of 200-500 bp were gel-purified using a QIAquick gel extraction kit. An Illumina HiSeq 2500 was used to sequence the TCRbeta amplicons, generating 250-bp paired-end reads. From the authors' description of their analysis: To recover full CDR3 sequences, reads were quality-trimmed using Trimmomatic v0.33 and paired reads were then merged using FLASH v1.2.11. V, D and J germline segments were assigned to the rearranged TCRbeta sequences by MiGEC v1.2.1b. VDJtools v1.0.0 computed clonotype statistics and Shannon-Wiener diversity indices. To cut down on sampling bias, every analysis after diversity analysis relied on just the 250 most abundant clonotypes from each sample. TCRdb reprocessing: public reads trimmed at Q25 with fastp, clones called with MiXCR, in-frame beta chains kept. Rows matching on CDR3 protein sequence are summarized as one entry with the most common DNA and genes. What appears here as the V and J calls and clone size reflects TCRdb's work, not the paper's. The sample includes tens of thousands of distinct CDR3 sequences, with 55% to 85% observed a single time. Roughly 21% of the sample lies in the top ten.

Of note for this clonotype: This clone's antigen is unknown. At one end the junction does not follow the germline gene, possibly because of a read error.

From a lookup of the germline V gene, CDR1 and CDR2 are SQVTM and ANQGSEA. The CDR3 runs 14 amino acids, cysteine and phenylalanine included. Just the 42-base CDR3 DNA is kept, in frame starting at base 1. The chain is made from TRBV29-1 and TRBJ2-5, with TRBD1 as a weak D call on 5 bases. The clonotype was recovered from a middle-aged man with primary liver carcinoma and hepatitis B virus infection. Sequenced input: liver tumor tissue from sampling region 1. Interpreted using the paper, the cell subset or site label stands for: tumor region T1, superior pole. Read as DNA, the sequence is TGCAGTGTTGATCAGGGCCTGGTAGACGAGACCCAGTACTTC. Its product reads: CSVDQGLVDETQYF.